One sample yielded the 24 T cell receptor beta chains listed below, sequenced in a study of OX40 agonist ivuxolimab in advanced cancers. Assay: immunoSEQ multiplex PCR; the TCRdb copy retains only in-frame clones and omits some. The table includes approximately 56,000 clones, roughly four fifths detected once. The material was CD4+ or CD8+ T cells sorted from blood, obtained in a trial of the OX40 agonist ivuxolimab. The source is an adult with an advanced solid tumor such as melanoma, head and neck, liver or kidney cancer.

CDR3 protein: CASSIAGLRNTEAFF. The CDR3 DNA reads as TGTGCCAGTAGTATAGCGGGGCTACGGAACACTGAAGCTTTCTTT. This chain joins TRBV19 and TRBJ1-1, with D possibly TRBD1 on 5 matching bases. V dropped 1 base and J dropped 1 base, with 10 bases sitting between them. The CDR3 sequence is 15 residues long. Germline CDR1 reads LNHDA; CDR2 reads SQIVND (reference sequence). Supplemented by reference TRBV19 and TRBJ1-1, the full variable domain reads DGGITQSPKYLFRKEGQNVTLSCEQNLNHDAMYWYRQDPGQGLRLIYYSQIVNDFQKGDIAEGYSVSREKKESFPLTVTSAQKNPTAFYLCASSIAGLRNTEAFFGQGTRLTVV.

The rearrangement joins TRBV7-8 to TRBJ2-7; 8 nucleotides align to TRBD1. With V trimmed by 5 bases and J by 3 bases, 6 bases remained unmatched. The CDR3 totals 14 residues. CDR1 SGHVS and CDR2 FQNEAQ come from the germline V gene. The DNA for the CDR3 is TGTGCCAGCAGCCCGGGACAGGAGCTCTACGAGCAGTACTTC. This codes for CASSPGQELYEQYF.

This chain uses TRBV18 with TRBJ1-2; D unresolved. Germline V CDR1 and CDR2: KGHSH, LQKENI. V was pared by 4 bases and J by 4 bases, with 16 bases between. CDR3 length: 15 residues. The CDR3 sequence: CASSLKDGSSYGYTF. The CDR3 nucleotides are TGTGCCAGCTCACTAAAGGACGGCTCGTCCTATGGCTACACCTTC. The complete variable domain, with remaining parts taken from reference TRBV18 and TRBJ1-2, reads NAGVMQNPRHLVRRRGQEARLRCSPMKGHSHVYWYRQLPEEGLKFMVYLQKENIIDESGMPKERFSAEFPKEGPSILRIQQVVRGDSAAYFCASSLKDGSSYGYTFGSGTRLTVV.

This chain's CDR3 is CSVQTGVNTEAFF. For the CDR3, the DNA is TGCAGCGTTCAAACAGGAGTGAACACTGAAGCTTTCTTT. V gene TRBV29-1 combines with J gene TRBJ1-1, with D perhaps matching TRBD1 (5 bases). Germline V gene data show CDR1 as SQVTM and CDR2 as ANQGSEA. This CDR3 is 13 amino acids long. Trimming left V 5 bases short and J 0 bases short, with 10 bases between.

This chain connects TRBV6-1 to TRBJ2-3, with D uncertain. The germline gives CDR1 MNHNS, CDR2 SASEGT. CDR3 length: 15 residues. V lost 0 bases to trimming and J lost 2 bases, with 9 bases between them. CDR3 region: CASSEASNPTDTQYF. The CDR3 nucleotides read TGTGCCAGCAGTGAAGCCTCAAATCCCACAGATACGCAGTATTTT.

The rearrangement joins TRBV4-2 to TRBJ2-7; D remains ambiguous. Trimming removed 0 bases at V and 1 base at J, with 13 bases between. This CDR3 is built from 16 residues. Per germline, CDR1 LGHNA and CDR2 YNFKEQ. The CDR3 DNA sequence: TGTGCCAGCAGCCAAGAGGTTTTCTCGGATTCCTACGAGCAGTACTTC. Translating it yields CASSQEVFSDSYEQYF.

A remark on this clone: The sample holds other DNA sequences that translate to the same CDR3. The gene calls are TRBV5-4 and TRBJ2-2; no reliable D call. The ends were cut back, 2 bases at V and 1 base at J, with 3 bases in the middle. Germline loops: CDR1 SGHNT, CDR2 YYREEE (reference sequence). The CDR3 is 13 amino acids. The CDR3 region is CASSLRNTGELFF. The CDR3 bases are TGTGCCAGCAGCTTACGGAACACCGGGGAGCTGTTTTTT.

This chain uses TRBV5-6 with TRBJ1-2; 8 nucleotides align to TRBD1. This CDR3 spans 18 amino acids. CDR1 is SGHDT, CDR2 YYEEEE, per germline. The ends lost 1 base at V and 7 bases at J; junction bases unmatched: 18. The CDR3 DNA reads as TGTGCCAGCAGCTTGTCGGGGACAGGCCTAATATCGGTGTCTGGCTACACCTTC. It specifies CASSLSGTGLISVSGYTF.

This chain links TRBV10-3 with TRBJ2-3; the match to TRBD2 covers 8 bases. CDR1 ENHRY and CDR2 SYGVKD come from the germline V gene. Losses at the gene ends were 0 bases for V and 4 bases for J; bases not matched to a gene: 9. The CDR3 sequence is 17 residues long. DNA of the CDR3: TGTGCCATCAGTGAGTCGATCGGGGGGGGCGGGGCAGATACGCAGTATTTT. The encoded protein is CAISESIGGGGADTQYF.

This chain uses TRBV5-5 with TRBJ2-5, with 7 nucleotides matching TRBD1. The V gene end was trimmed by 1 base and the J gene end by 5 bases; junction bases not matched to a gene: 8. The CDR3 covers 15 residues. The germline gives CDR1 SGHKS, CDR2 YYEKEE (reference sequence). The CDR3 sequence: CASSLMQGDGETQYF. DNA for the CDR3: TGTGCCAGCAGCTTGATGCAGGGGGATGGGGAGACCCAGTACTTC.

The V call is TRBV5-1, the J call TRBJ1-2, with unresolved D. Germline V lookup: CDR1 SGHRS, CDR2 YFSETQ. The CDR3 is 15 residues long. Trimming cost V 1 base and J 3 bases, with 13 bases left between them. CDR3 in amino acids: CASSLIPGLDYGYTF. As DNA, the CDR3 is TGCGCCAGCAGCTTGATACCGGGGTTGGACTATGGCTACACCTTC.

The chain combines TRBV19 with TRBJ2-3; 11 positions match TRBD2. Germline trimming cut 6 bases from V and 2 bases from J; bases unmatched to any gene: 4. Germline CDR1 reads LNHDA; CDR2 reads SQIVND (reference sequence). The CDR3 runs 15 residues. DNA for the CDR3: TGTGCCAGTAGGCCTAGCGGGGGGAACACAGATACGCAGTATTTT. Translated, it gives CASRPSGGNTDTQYF.

This clone was observed once. The chain joins TRBV4-1 to TRBJ1-5, with 8 bases matching TRBD1. The length of the CDR3 is 18 residues. V lost 4 bases to trimming and J lost 2 bases; unmatched junction nucleotides: 13. CDR1 is MGHRA and CDR2 is YSYEKL in the germline V gene. The CDR3, as DNA: TGCGCCAGCAGCCTGCGGGACAGGATGATGGTAGGCAATCAGCCCCAGCATTTT. Protein product: CASSLRDRMMVGNQPQHF.

The chain has TRBV9 and TRBJ2-7; 7 nucleotides match TRBD1. V was clipped by 0 bases and J by 2 bases; unmatched bases: 2. This CDR3 spans 14 amino acids. CDR1 is SGDLS, CDR2 YYNGEE, per germline. This chain's CDR3 is CASSVGDSAYEQYF. The DNA for the CDR3 is TGTGCCAGCAGCGTAGGGGACAGCGCCTACGAGCAGTACTTC. Variable domain in full (rest from reference TRBV9 and TRBJ2-7): DSGVTQTPKHLITATGQRVTLRCSPRSGDLSVYWYQQSLDQGLQFLIQYYNGEERAKGNILERFSAQQFPDLHSELNLSSLELGDSALYFCASSVGDSAYEQYFGPGTRLTVT.

The J gene is TRBJ2-1, the V gene TRBV6-5; D not resolved. The CDR3 spans 12 residues. Per the germline V gene, CDR1 is MNHEY and CDR2 is SVGAGI. V lost 6 bases, J lost 12 bases, and 15 bases lay in between. This chain's CDR3 is CASRHGPDVQFF. CDR3 DNA: TGTGCCAGCAGGCACGGACCAGACGTGCAGTTCTTC.

The chain carries TRBV5-1 and TRBJ2-3; the D gene is possibly TRBD1 (5 bases). Germline V gene sequence: CDR1 SGHRS, CDR2 YFSETQ. V lost 2 bases and J lost 4, with 14 bases in between. This CDR3 region has 15 residues. The CDR3 DNA follows: TGCGCCAGCAGCTTCGGTCAGGGCCTCCCAGATACGCAGTATTTT. This codes for CASSFGQGLPDTQYF.

This clone was seen only once. This rearrangement joins TRBV11-3 to TRBJ2-1, with 12 bases that match TRBD2. Germline assignment: CDR1 SGHNT and CDR2 YENEEA. CDR3 length: 19 amino acids. V dropped 1 base and J dropped 3; count of bases not matched to a gene: 10. The CDR3 protein is CASSLGWASGGADYNEQFF. CDR3 nucleotide sequence: TGTGCCAGCAGCTTAGGATGGGCTAGCGGGGGGGCCGACTACAATGAGCAGTTCTTC.

The chain has TRBV19 and TRBJ1-1; D possibly corresponds to TRBD1 (6 bases). Germline V CDR1 and CDR2: LNHDA, SQIVND (reference sequence). CDR3 size: 16 residues. The V gene lost 5 bases and the J gene lost 5 bases, with 21 bases spanning the gap. Here the CDR3 reads CASSSTWGRGWTEAFF. The DNA for the CDR3 is TGTGCCAGTAGTTCAACATGGGGGCGCGGGTGGACTGAAGCTTTCTTT.

This rearrangement joins TRBV28 to TRBJ1-1; D remains ambiguous. The ends were cut back, 8 bases at V and 2 bases at J, with 24 bases in the middle. Germline CDR1 and CDR2: MDHEN and SYDVKM. This CDR3 comprises 17 residues. The CDR3 loop reads CASLPHPLASFNTEAFF. CDR3 in DNA: TGTGCCAGCCTCCCCCACCCCTTGGCTAGCTTTAACACTGAAGCTTTCTTT.

The V call is TRBV19, the J call TRBJ1-1; D is unresolved. The germline CDR1 and CDR2 sequences are LNHDA and SQIVND (reference sequence). This CDR3 region has 15 residues. V was pared by 8 bases and J by 0 bases, with 16 bases between. CDR3 amino acids: CASFSLGQVNTEAFF. CDR3 sequence (DNA): TGTGCCAGTTTTTCGTTGGGTCAGGTGAACACTGAAGCTTTCTTT.

The V call is TRBV7-7, the J call TRBJ2-5, with D possibly TRBD2 on 5 matching bases. Germline V CDR1 and CDR2: SSHAT, FNYEAQ (reference sequence). The CDR3 contains 16 residues. V lost 0 bases and J lost 4, with 15 bases in between. The CDR3 reads CASSLAGIGVPETQYF. The DNA of the CDR3 is TGTGCCAGCAGCTTAGCGGGAATCGGGGTCCCAGAGACCCAGTACTTC.

This sequence joins TRBV7-8 and TRBJ2-7; no reliable D call. This CDR3 is 11 amino acids long. Germline CDR1 SGHVS, CDR2 FQNEAQ. V gave up 2 bases and J gave up 4 bases, with 3 bases separating them. The CDR3 is CASSLSYEQYF. DNA for the CDR3: TGTGCCAGCAGCTTATCGTACGAGCAGTACTTC.

The chain uses TRBV6-5 and TRBJ2-2; D is undetermined. V was clipped by 2 bases and J by 1 base, with 8 bases between them. The CDR3 is 15 residues long. Looked up from germline, CDR1 is MNHEY and CDR2 is SVGAGI. CDR3 DNA sequence: TGTGCCAGCAGTTACCCTAAGGGGAACACCGGGGAGCTGTTTTTT. This gives the protein CASSYPKGNTGELFF.

The chain has TRBV19 and TRBJ2-4; D is uncertain. Trimming pared 3 bases from V and 6 bases from J, leaving 6 bases between. Germline V gene sequence: CDR1 LNHDA, CDR2 SQIVND (reference sequence). The CDR3 has 12 residues. The CDR3 DNA reads TGTGCCAGTAGTATCGCGAGAAACATTCAGTACTTC. It codes for CASSIARNIQYF.